Sequencing of this T cell receptor beta chain was carried out in a study of CD8+ T cells in alopecia areata (dated by TCRdb to the late 2010s). Concerning the study at large: The treated patients took part in an open-label pilot trial in which moderate-to-severe alopecia areata was treated with oral tofacitinib at 5 to 10 mg twice daily. Patients stayed on tofacitinib for 6 to 18 months and then had 6 months of follow-up off drug so that delayed response and recurrence could be assessed. For the treated patients, the SALT score, which quantifies what percentage of scalp surface area is affected, served as the measure of disease severity. In both human patients and the C3H/HeJ mouse model, the study applied high-throughput TCRbeta sequencing to look at T cell clonal expansion in alopecia areata. Human TCRbeta sequencing covered scalp tissue and sorted CD4+ and CD8+ peripheral blood T cells from patchy and totalis/universalis alopecia areata patients and healthy controls. Tofacitinib-treated patients had biopsies at baseline and at 4 and 24 weeks of treatment, with a later scalp biopsy in several patients. Clonality in the scalp was compared among normal scalp (n=4), patchy alopecia areata scalp (n=8), and alopecia totalis/universalis scalp (n=8). RNA came from the PAXgene miRNA kit for fixed scalp, the miRNeasy kit for PBMCs, and the RNeasy kit for mouse skin. TCRbeta CDR3 regions were amplified by immunoSEQ multiplex PCR with 35 Vbeta forward and 13 Jbeta reverse primers. Findings and caveats that apply to the study as a whole: Compared with mice, TCR sequences shared between patients were less clear, possibly partly because of HLA diversity across the patient population. Unlike mouse skin, where gammadelta T cells dominate, normal human skin contains resident alphabeta T cells that get sequenced too, which complicates analysis of the scalp TCR repertoire. Lesional scalp, especially in alopecia totalis/universalis, showed higher clonality and more expanded CD8+ clones than normal scalp, suggesting antigenic drive. The treated cohort was small, with a single nonresponder, so links between baseline CD8+ expansion and response need larger studies. Tofacitinib significantly decreased scalp clonality and the number of expanded CD8+ clones among the top 100 scalp clones. During tofacitinib treatment, many expanded lesional clones remained in scalp and blood, and this persistence may partly explain relapse after treatment is stopped.

Per the publication, the time point label means: more than 3 weeks on oral tofacitinib. The treatment or condition label for this specimen denotes: oral pan-JAK inhibitor, 5-10 mg twice daily. Peripheral blood and lesional scalp punch biopsies were obtained from patients with alopecia areata. PBMCs were isolated by density centrifugation and stained for CD3, CD4 and CD8, after which CD4+ and CD8+ T cells were sorted on a FACSAria. The V end loses 0 bases and the J end loses 2 bases, and a stretch of 12 bases separates them. The germline V gene specifies SGHRS as CDR1 and YFSETQ as CDR2. The CDR3 runs 15 amino acids, cysteine and phenylalanine included. Just CDR3 DNA is preserved here, 45 bases in frame from base 1. For this clone: It has no known antigen specificity. No much larger clone is present one base from it, and per-base qualities are unavailable.

Library creation used the immunoSEQ multiplex PCR assay. For TCR sequencing, RNA was extracted from every sample and reverse transcribed into cDNA to serve as template. First-strand cDNA was synthesized with SuperScript III using a 2:1 mix of oligo-dT and random hexamers. A synthetic immune receptor repertoire was used to gauge amplification bias, and whatever bias remained was removed computationally. On the study's bioinformatics: Raw reads were preprocessed to remove errors, and CDR3 was defined by IMGT conventions from the conserved cysteine to phenylalanine. Clonality was computed by normalizing Shannon entropy by log2 of the number of productive unique TCRs and subtracting the result from 1. Scalp TCRbeta sequences were cross-referenced with sorted blood CD4 and CD8 repertoires so that the CD4 or CD8 identity of scalp clones could be inferred. Here the immuneACCESS table is served through TCRdb, limited to in-frame sequences with V and J called. Missing clones are a known gap in these copies; in checked studies unresolved V genes cover under half, and the rest lacks a known reason. The DNA gave D and trimming, while V, J and clone size come from that table. Counted in this sample were 110,000 to 150,000 clones; roughly 50% of them appeared once. Together, the top ten hold about a sixth of the sample.

This TCR derives from a human donor with alopecia areata. The material sequenced was CD8+ T cells sorted from blood, taken at week 4, from a patient treated with tofacitinib. In this chain, TRBV5-1 is recombined with TRBJ2-7; perhaps TRBD2 is the D gene, with 5 bases matching. The base sequence is TGCGCCAGCAGCTTGGCCCTCTCGGGGACCTACGAGCAGTACTTC. Protein translation: CASSLALSGTYEQYF.